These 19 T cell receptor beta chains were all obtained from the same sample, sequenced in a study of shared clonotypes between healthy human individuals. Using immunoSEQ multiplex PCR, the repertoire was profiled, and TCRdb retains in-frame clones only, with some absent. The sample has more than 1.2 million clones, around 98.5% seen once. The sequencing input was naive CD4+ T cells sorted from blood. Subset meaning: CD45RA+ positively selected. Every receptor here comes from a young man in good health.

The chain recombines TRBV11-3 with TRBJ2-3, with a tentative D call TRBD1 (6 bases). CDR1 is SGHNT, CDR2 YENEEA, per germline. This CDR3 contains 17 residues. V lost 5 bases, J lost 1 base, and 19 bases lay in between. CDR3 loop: CASSEGTNTVGTDTQYF. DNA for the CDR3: TGTGCCAGCAGCGAAGGGACAAACACCGTGGGCACAGATACGCAGTATTTT.

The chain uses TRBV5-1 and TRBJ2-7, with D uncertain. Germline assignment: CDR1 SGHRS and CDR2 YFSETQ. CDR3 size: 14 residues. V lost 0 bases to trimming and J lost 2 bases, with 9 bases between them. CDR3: CASSLDTNAYEQYF. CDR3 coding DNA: TGCGCCAGCAGCTTGGATACCAATGCCTACGAGCAGTACTTC.

The CDR3 DNA follows: TGCAGCGCCCGCGGGCTAGCGGGACTCAATGAGCAGTTCTTC. Amino acids: CSARGLAGLNEQFF. J is TRBJ2-1 and V is TRBV29-1, with 9 bases lining up with TRBD2. The V segment lost 7 bases and the J segment 6 bases; nucleotides outside the gene matches: 10. From germline, CDR1 is SQVTM and CDR2 ANQGSEA. The CDR3 consists of 14 residues.

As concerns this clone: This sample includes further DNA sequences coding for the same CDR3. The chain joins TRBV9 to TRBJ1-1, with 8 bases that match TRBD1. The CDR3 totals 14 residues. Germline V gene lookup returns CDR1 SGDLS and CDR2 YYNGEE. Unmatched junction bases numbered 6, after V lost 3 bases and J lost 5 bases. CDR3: CASSATGGRTEAFF. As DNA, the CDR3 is TGTGCCAGCAGCGCAACAGGGGGACGGACTGAAGCTTTCTTT.

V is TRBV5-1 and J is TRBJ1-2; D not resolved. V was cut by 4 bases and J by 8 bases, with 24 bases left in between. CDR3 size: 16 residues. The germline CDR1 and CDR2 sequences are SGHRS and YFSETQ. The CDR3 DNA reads TGCGCCAGCAGCGCAAAGGGAGTCGGGGAGCTTTCGGGCTACACCTTC. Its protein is CASSAKGVGELSGYTF.

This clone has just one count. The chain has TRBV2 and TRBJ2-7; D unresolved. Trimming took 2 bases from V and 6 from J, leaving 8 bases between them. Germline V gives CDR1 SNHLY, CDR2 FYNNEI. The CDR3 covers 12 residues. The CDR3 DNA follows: TGTGCCAGCAGTGAACGTCCCGTCGAGCAGTACTTC. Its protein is CASSERPVEQYF.

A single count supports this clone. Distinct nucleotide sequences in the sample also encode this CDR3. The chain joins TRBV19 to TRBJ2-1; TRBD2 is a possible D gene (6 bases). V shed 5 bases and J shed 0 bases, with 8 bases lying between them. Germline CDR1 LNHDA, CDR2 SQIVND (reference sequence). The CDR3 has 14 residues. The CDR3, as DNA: TGTGCCAGTAGTCCGGGAGACTCCTACAATGAGCAGTTCTTC. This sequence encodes CASSPGDSYNEQFF.

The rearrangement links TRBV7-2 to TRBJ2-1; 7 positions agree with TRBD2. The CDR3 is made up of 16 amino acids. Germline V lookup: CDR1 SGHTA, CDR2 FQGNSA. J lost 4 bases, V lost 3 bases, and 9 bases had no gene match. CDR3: CASSFKPSGLYNEQFF. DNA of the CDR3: TGTGCCAGCAGCTTCAAACCTAGCGGACTTTACAATGAGCAGTTCTTC.

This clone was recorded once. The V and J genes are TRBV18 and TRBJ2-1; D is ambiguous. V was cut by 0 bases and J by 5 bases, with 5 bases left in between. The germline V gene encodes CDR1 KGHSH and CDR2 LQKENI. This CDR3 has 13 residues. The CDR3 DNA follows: TGTGCCAGCTCACCACCGATTGACAATGAGCAGTTCTTC. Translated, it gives CASSPPIDNEQFF. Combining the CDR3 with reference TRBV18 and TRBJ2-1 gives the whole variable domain NAGVMQNPRHLVRRRGQEARLRCSPMKGHSHVYWYRQLPEEGLKFMVYLQKENIIDESGMPKERFSAEFPKEGPSILRIQQVVRGDSAAYFCASSPPIDNEQFFGPGTRLTVL.

The CDR3 reads CASSLVRLSGGYGYTF. The CDR3, as DNA: TGTGCCAGCAGCTTAGTGCGATTGAGTGGTGGCTATGGCTACACCTTC. J is TRBJ1-2 and V is TRBV7-8; D is undetermined. Germline CDR1 is SGHVS and CDR2 is FQNEAQ. The germline V and J ends were trimmed by 1 base and 4 bases, with 16 bases remaining between them. CDR3 length: 16 residues.

DNA of the CDR3: TGCAGCGTTGAAGTTTTGCAGGGGAGCACTGAAGCTTTCTTT. Protein: CSVEVLQGSTEAFF. The genes are TRBV29-1 and TRBJ1-1; a weak D match, TRBD1 (6 bases). The CDR3 has 14 amino acids. Trimming cost V 1 base and J 4 bases, with 13 bases left between them. CDR1 and CDR2 from the germline V gene are SQVTM and ANQGSEA.

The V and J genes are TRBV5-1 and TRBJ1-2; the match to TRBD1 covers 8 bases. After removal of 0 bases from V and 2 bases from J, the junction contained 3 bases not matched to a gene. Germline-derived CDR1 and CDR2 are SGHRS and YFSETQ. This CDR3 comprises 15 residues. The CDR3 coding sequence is TGCGCCAGCAGCTTGGGACAGGGGAAGAACTATGGCTACACCTTC. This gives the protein CASSLGQGKNYGYTF.

This chain's CDR3 is CASSGPDRRGSQETQYF. The CDR3 bases are TGTGCCAGCAGTGGGCCTGACAGGAGGGGTTCCCAAGAGACCCAGTACTTC. The chain is built from TRBV6-1 and TRBJ2-5; D tentatively fits TRBD1 or TRBD2 (6 bases each). This CDR3 has 17 amino acids. Trimming took off 4 bases at V and 1 base at J, with 19 bases between the two ends. Per the germline V gene, CDR1 is MNHNS and CDR2 is SASEGT.

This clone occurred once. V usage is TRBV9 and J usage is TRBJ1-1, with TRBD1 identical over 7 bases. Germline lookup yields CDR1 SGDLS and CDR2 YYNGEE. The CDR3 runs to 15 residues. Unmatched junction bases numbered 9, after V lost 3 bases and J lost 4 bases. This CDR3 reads CASSARQGMATEAFF. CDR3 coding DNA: TGTGCCAGCAGCGCCAGACAGGGAATGGCCACTGAAGCTTTCTTT.

The CDR3 reads CASRSDRVNEQFF. DNA for the CDR3: TGCGCCAGCCGATCGGACAGGGTCAATGAGCAGTTCTTC. The chain recombines TRBV5-1 with TRBJ2-1; 8 bases line up with TRBD1. Losses at the gene ends were 7 bases for V and 6 bases for J; bases not matched to a gene: 6. In germline, CDR1 is SGHRS, CDR2 YFSETQ. The CDR3 runs 13 residues.

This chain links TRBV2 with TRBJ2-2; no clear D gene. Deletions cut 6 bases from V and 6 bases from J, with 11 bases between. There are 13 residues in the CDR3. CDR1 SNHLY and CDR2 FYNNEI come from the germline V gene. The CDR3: CASRPHFAGELFF. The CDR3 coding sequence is TGTGCCAGCAGGCCCCATTTCGCCGGGGAGCTGTTTTTT.

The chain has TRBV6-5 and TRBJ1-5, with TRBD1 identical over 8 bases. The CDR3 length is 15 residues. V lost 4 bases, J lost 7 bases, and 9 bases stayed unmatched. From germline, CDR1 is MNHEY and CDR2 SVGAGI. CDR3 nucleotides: TGTGCCAGCAGTTCCGGACAGGGCTTTAACCAGCCCCAGCATTTT. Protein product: CASSSGQGFNQPQHF.

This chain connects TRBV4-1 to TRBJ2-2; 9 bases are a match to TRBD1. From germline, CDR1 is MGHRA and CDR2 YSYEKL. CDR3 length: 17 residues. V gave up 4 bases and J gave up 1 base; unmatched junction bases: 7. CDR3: CASSPAQDRGNTGELFF. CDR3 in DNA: TGCGCCAGCAGCCCAGCTCAGGACAGGGGGAACACCGGGGAGCTGTTTTTT.

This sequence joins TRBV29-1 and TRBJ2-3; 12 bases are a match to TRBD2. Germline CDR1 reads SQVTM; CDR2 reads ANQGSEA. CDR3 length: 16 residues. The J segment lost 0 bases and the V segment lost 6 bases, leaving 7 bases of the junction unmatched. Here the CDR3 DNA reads TGCAGCGTGGGACTAGCGGGCAAAACGAGCACAGATACGCAGTATTTT. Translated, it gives CSVGLAGKTSTDTQYF.